A few counts support the clone carrying this T cell receptor (beta chain). Its antigen is currently unknown. CDR3 size: 14 residues. The germline V and J ends were trimmed by 4 bases and 4 bases, with 12 bases remaining between them. These data belong to a study of post-analysis software for immune sequencing data. Study at large: In terms of disease course, relapsing-remitting, secondary progressive and progressive-relapsing multiple sclerosis were included. General study points: A significant reduction in normalized Chao1 diversity was observed in multiple sclerosis patients versus controls. In patients, five TRBV segments were more frequent than in controls, with TRBV5-6, TRBV5-1 and TRBV20-1 among them.

Every TCR beta cDNA library bore unique molecular identifiers. In TCRdb, the PCR reads were re-called with MiXCR into one record per CDR3 protein. The sample lists roughly 430,000 distinct CDR3 sequences; roughly 40% were seen once. The TCR sequence derives from a girl aged 2 to 9 with multiple sclerosis. Sequencing was done on a sample of blood. The chain links TRBV12-3 or TRBV12-4 to TRBJ2-3, with a weak D call TRBD1 (6 bases). CDR3 sequence (DNA): TGTGCCAGCAGTTGGGCAGGGGAGTCAGATACGCAGTATTTT. Its translation is CASSWAGESDTQYF.